These 29 T cell receptor beta chains share one sample of origin, sequenced in a study of cytomegalovirus exposure and HLA in healthy donors. The PCR employed 60 Vbeta primers together with 13 Jbeta primers. Clones were sequenced by immunoSEQ multiplex PCR, and TCRdb holds only the in-frame ones, with some missing. Here the sample spans under 130,000 clones, 74% being singletons. Sequences were obtained from PBMCs. These receptors came from a man aged 50 to 59 in good health and CMV-seropositive.

This clone was detected only once. The chain combines TRBV7-3 with TRBJ2-2; 16 bases match TRBD2. Germline V CDR1 and CDR2: SGHTA, FQGTGA. The CDR3 extends over 18 amino acids. J gave up 5 bases and V 5 bases, and 8 bases lay outside the gene matches. The CDR3 loop reads CASSPPPGLAGGTGELFF. The CDR3 nucleotides are TGTGCCAGCAGCCCCCCCCCGGGACTAGCGGGAGGGACCGGGGAGCTGTTTTTT.

The gene calls are TRBV9 and TRBJ2-5, with TRBD2 matching 12 bases. Germline values: CDR1 SGDLS, CDR2 YYNGEE. J was trimmed by 5 bases and V by 0 bases; bases with no gene match: 8. The CDR3 contains 17 residues. CDR3 sequence (DNA): TGTGCCAGCAGCGTAGGGCTAGCGGGAGGGCCGTACGAGACCCAGTACTTC. Protein product: CASSVGLAGGPYETQYF. The full variable domain, with the rest looked up from reference TRBV9 and TRBJ2-5, is DSGVTQTPKHLITATGQRVTLRCSPRSGDLSVYWYQQSLDQGLQFLIQYYNGEERAKGNILERFSAQQFPDLHSELNLSSLELGDSALYFCASSVGLAGGPYETQYFGPGTRLLVL.

This clone is a singleton in its sample. J is TRBJ2-3 and V is TRBV7-7; no firm D call. V lost 2 bases and J lost 2, with 8 bases in between. The germline V gene encodes CDR1 SSHAT and CDR2 FNYEAQ (reference sequence). CDR3 size: 14 residues. The CDR3 loop reads CASSLNSYTDTQYF. DNA of the CDR3: TGTGCCAGCAGCTTAAACAGCTACACAGATACGCAGTATTTT. Together with reference TRBV7-7 and TRBJ2-3, the CDR3 gives the full variable domain: GAGVSQSPRYKVTKRGQDVTLRCDPISSHATLYWYQQALGQGPEFLTYFNYEAQPDKSGLPSDRFSAERPEGSISTLTIQRTEQRDSAMYRCASSLNSYTDTQYFGPGTRLTVL.

This chain uses TRBV6-1 with TRBJ1-1, with D possibly being TRBD1 (6 bases). CDR1 MNHNS and CDR2 SASEGT come from the germline V gene. This CDR3 has 15 residues. V was pared by 4 bases and J by 1 base, with 13 bases between. The chain's CDR3 is CASSVAGVRNTEAFF. CDR3 coding DNA: TGTGCCAGCAGTGTGGCAGGGGTGAGGAACACTGAAGCTTTCTTT.

This clone was recorded only once. The chain employs TRBV27 and TRBJ2-4, with 8 positions matching TRBD2. The length of the CDR3 is 15 residues. Germline lookup yields CDR1 MNHEY and CDR2 SMNVEV (reference sequence). With V trimmed by 4 bases and J by 0 bases, 2 bases remained unmatched. The CDR3 DNA sequence: TGTGCCAGCAGTTATAGCGGGATAGCCAAAAACATTCAGTACTTC. Translating gives CASSYSGIAKNIQYF.

The rearrangement uses TRBV2 and TRBJ2-6; D ambiguous. Deletions cut 6 bases from V and 4 bases from J, with 7 bases between. Germline-derived CDR1 and CDR2 are SNHLY and FYNNEI. This CDR3 spans 13 amino acids. The CDR3 protein is CASSPVGANVLTF. DNA of the CDR3: TGTGCCAGCAGCCCGGTGGGGGCCAACGTCCTGACTTTC.

This clone has just a few counts. The V gene is TRBV6-5, the J gene TRBJ1-4; D may be TRBD1 (6 bases). This CDR3 contains 13 residues. CDR1 MNHEY and CDR2 SVGAGI come from the germline V gene. Trimming took 5 bases from V and 8 from J, leaving 12 bases between them. CDR3 DNA sequence: TGTGCCAGCAGTGGAACGGACAGAGAAAAACTGTTTTTT. Its translation: CASSGTDREKLFF.

The rearrangement links TRBV7-2 to TRBJ1-5; 7 bases agree with TRBD1. The V and J ends lost 4 bases and 3 bases, in that order; junction bases with no gene match: 6. This CDR3 has 15 residues. Germline loops: CDR1 SGHTA, CDR2 FQGNSA. CDR3 sequence (DNA): TGTGCCAGCAGCTCCGGACAGGCGATCAATCAGCCCCAGCATTTT. It codes for CASSSGQAINQPQHF. The full variable domain, in which reference TRBV7-2 and TRBJ1-5 provide the parts outside the CDR3, is GAGVSQSPSNKVTEKGKDVELRCDPISGHTALYWYRQSLGQGLEFLIYFQGNSAPDKSGLPSDRFSAERTGGSVSTLTIQRTQQEDSAVYLCASSSGQAINQPQHFGDGTRLSIL.

The V call is TRBV18, the J call TRBJ2-7; 8 bases are shared with TRBD1. The CDR3 totals 14 residues. Germline loops: CDR1 KGHSH, CDR2 LQKENI. V trimming: 1 base; J trimming: 5 bases; junction bases outside the gene matches: 4. The CDR3 DNA follows: TGTGCCAGCTCACCACAACAGGGGGAGGACGAGCAGTACTTC. Translation: CASSPQQGEDEQYF.

The chain uses TRBV7-9 and TRBJ2-1; 7 bases line up with TRBD2. V lost 0 bases and J lost 0; bases outside the gene matches: 8. Per germline, CDR1 SEHNR and CDR2 FQNEAQ (reference sequence). The CDR3 is 18 amino acids. CDR3 coding DNA: TGTGCCAGCAGCTTAGCGGGAGGGCGACCAAGCTCCTACAATGAGCAGTTCTTC. As protein: CASSLAGGRPSSYNEQFF.

The chain uses TRBV27 and TRBJ1-4; D is ambiguous. This CDR3 is 12 amino acids long. V was shortened by 5 bases and J by 8 bases, with 9 bases between the two germline ends. From germline, CDR1 is MNHEY and CDR2 SMNVEV (reference sequence). As DNA, the CDR3 is TGTGCCAGCAGTCCCCTAGGAGAAAAACTGTTTTTT. Its translation: CASSPLGEKLFF.

V usage is TRBV11-1 and J usage is TRBJ1-6, with no clear D. This CDR3 comprises 14 residues. Germline V gene data show CDR1 as SGHAT and CDR2 as FQDESV (reference sequence). V lost 6 bases and J lost 1, with 7 bases in between. This chain's CDR3 is CASSLRSYNSPLHF. CDR3 sequence (DNA): TGTGCCAGCAGTCTACGTTCCTATAATTCACCCCTCCACTTT.

The V gene is TRBV5-6, the J gene TRBJ1-1, with TRBD1 matching 8 bases. The CDR3 runs 16 residues. The V segment lost 3 bases and the J segment 3 bases; nucleotides outside the gene matches: 10. CDR1 and CDR2 (germline): SGHDT, YYEEEE. The CDR3 DNA reads as TGTGCCAGCAGCTCCCTAATAAAGACAGGGGACACTGAAGCTTTCTTT. Protein sequence: CASSSLIKTGDTEAFF.

The V call is TRBV9, the J call TRBJ1-2; D is undetermined. CDR3 size: 13 residues. Germline assignment: CDR1 SGDLS and CDR2 YYNGEE. Trimming shortened V by 3 bases and J by 5 bases, and 11 bases separated the two germline ends. As DNA, the CDR3 is TGTGCCAGCAGCGCAGCGGCGGGTTATGGCTACACCTTC. Translated: CASSAAAGYGYTF.

The rearrangement joins TRBV11-2 to TRBJ1-2, with D tentatively TRBD1 (6 bases). Germline assignment: CDR1 SGHAT and CDR2 FQNNGV. Trimming stripped 0 bases from V and 7 bases from J, with 15 bases between. The CDR3 spans 15 residues. This CDR3 reads CASSLDRARGPGYTF. CDR3 sequence (DNA): TGTGCCAGCAGCTTAGATCGGGCCAGGGGTCCTGGCTACACCTTC.

This clone was seen more than once but under ten times. Different DNA sequences within this sample yield the same CDR3. The genes are TRBV5-1 and TRBJ2-5, with a tentative D call TRBD1 (7 bases). In germline, CDR1 is SGHRS, CDR2 YFSETQ. V gave up 3 bases and J gave up 4 bases, with 10 bases separating them. The CDR3 runs 13 residues. As DNA, the CDR3 is TGCGCCAGCAGCTCCCAGGGGGGAGAGACCCAGTACTTC. Encoded protein: CASSSQGGETQYF.

The CDR3 spells CASSLGRGTGGEEQYF. The CDR3 DNA is TGTGCCAGCAGCTTAGGGAGGGGGACAGGGGGCGAGGAGCAGTACTTC. V and J are TRBV11-2 and TRBJ2-7; TRBD1 matches 12 bases. There are 16 residues in the CDR3. Germline values: CDR1 SGHAT, CDR2 FQNNGV. V lost 1 base, J lost 7 bases, and 8 bases stayed unmatched.

The V and J genes are TRBV5-1 and TRBJ1-4; TRBD1 matches at 8 bases. V lost 3 bases to trimming and J lost 3 bases; unmatched junction nucleotides: 1. The CDR3 spans 14 residues. Germline V gene sequence: CDR1 SGHRS, CDR2 YFSETQ. The CDR3 DNA sequence: TGCGCCAGCAGCTGGGACAGGTCTAATGAAAAACTGTTTTTT. This translates into CASSWDRSNEKLFF. Based on the CDR3 plus reference TRBV5-1 and TRBJ1-4, the full variable domain is KAGVTQTPRYLIKTRGQQVTLSCSPISGHRSVSWYQQTPGQGLQFLFEYFSETQRNKGNFPGRFSGRQFSNSRSEMNVSTLELGDSALYLCASSWDRSNEKLFFGSGTQLSVL.

The chain links TRBV4-1 to TRBJ2-7; 7 positions match TRBD1. The junction had 14 bases not matched to a gene; V was cut back by 1 base and J by 2 bases. The CDR3 has 18 amino acids. Looked up from germline, CDR1 is MGHRA and CDR2 is YSYEKL. The CDR3 coding sequence is TGCGCCAGCAGCCAAGTAGACGGGCCGCCCGACAGGGCCTACGAGCAGTACTTC. Translating gives CASSQVDGPPDRAYEQYF.

The chain joins TRBV10-3 to TRBJ1-3; the match to TRBD1 covers 7 bases. Germline lookup yields CDR1 ENHRY and CDR2 SYGVKD. Unmatched junction bases numbered 6, after V lost 0 bases and J lost 1 base. CDR3 length: 17 residues. DNA for the CDR3: TGTGCCATCAGTGAGTCAAGGACAGGAAATTCTGGAAACACCATATATTTT. Protein sequence: CAISESRTGNSGNTIYF.

The chain is built from TRBV11-2 and TRBJ1-2; 9 nucleotides align to TRBD1. The CDR3 is 15 residues long. CDR1 is SGHAT, CDR2 FQNNGV, per germline. The V segment lost 4 bases and the J segment 2 bases; nucleotides outside the gene matches: 5. CDR3 region: CASSSPDRGNYGYTF. In nucleotides, the CDR3 is TGTGCCAGCAGCTCGCCCGACAGGGGGAACTATGGCTACACCTTC.

This clone was found a few times. The chain combines TRBV6-1 with TRBJ2-7, with D possibly being TRBD2 (5 bases). Germline V gene sequence: CDR1 MNHNS, CDR2 SASEGT. CDR3 length: 11 amino acids. The V and J ends lost 10 bases and 0 bases respectively, with 7 bases between them. CDR3 region: CATGSSYEQYF. The CDR3 nucleotides read TGTGCCACGGGGTCCTCCTACGAGCAGTACTTC.

J is TRBJ2-3 and V is TRBV6-5; perhaps TRBD2 as D (5 bases). CDR1 is MNHEY and CDR2 is SVGAGI in the germline V gene. This CDR3 region has 15 residues. V lost 6 bases to trimming and J lost 0 bases, with 13 bases between them. As DNA, the CDR3 is TGTGCCAGCAGGGGCCGGGGTGCTAGCACAGATACGCAGTATTTT. Translated, it gives CASRGRGASTDTQYF.

This chain connects TRBV10-3 to TRBJ1-5; the match to TRBD1 covers 9 bases. Germline V gene sequence: CDR1 ENHRY, CDR2 SYGVKD. CDR3 length equals 14 residues. The V segment lost 6 bases and the J segment 10 bases; nucleotides outside the gene matches: 10. This CDR3 is CAIRGTGPRDPQHF. CDR3 in DNA: TGTGCCATCAGGGGGACAGGGCCTCGGGACCCCCAGCATTTT.

This chain connects TRBV7-9 to TRBJ2-1; TRBD2 agrees at 11 bases. Trimming at V came to 1 base and at J to 8 bases, leaving 4 bases not matched to a gene. CDR3 length: 15 residues. CDR1 is SEHNR, CDR2 FQNEAQ, per germline (reference sequence). As DNA, the CDR3 is TGTGCCAGCAGCTTAGAACTAGCGGGAGAGGATGAGCAGTTCTTC. Translating gives CASSLELAGEDEQFF.

J is TRBJ2-3 and V is TRBV6-1; D unresolved. Germline loops: CDR1 MNHNS, CDR2 SASEGT. Trimming pared 8 bases from V and 0 bases from J, leaving 15 bases between. The CDR3 is 15 residues long. CDR3 coding DNA: TGTGCCAGCGTGATAACTTATCCTAGCACAGATACGCAGTATTTT. It encodes CASVITYPSTDTQYF.

V is TRBV2 and J is TRBJ1-4, with D possibly matching TRBD1 (6 bases). Per germline, CDR1 SNHLY and CDR2 FYNNEI. Trimming took 2 bases from V and 7 from J, leaving 14 bases between them. There are 15 residues in the CDR3. The DNA of the CDR3 is TGTGCCAGCAGTGAAAGCGGCAGGGGCGGTGAAAAACTGTTTTTT. This translates into CASSESGRGGEKLFF. The full variable domain, its missing parts supplied by reference TRBV2 and TRBJ1-4, is EPEVTQTPSHQVTQMGQEVILRCVPISNHLYFYWYRQILGQKVEFLVSFYNNEISEKSEIFDDQFSVERPDGSNFTLKIRSTKLEDSAMYFCASSESGRGGEKLFFGSGTQLSVL.

This clone was observed a few times. The V gene is TRBV12-5, the J gene TRBJ2-7; 8 bases are shared with TRBD2. After removal of 6 bases from V and 2 bases from J, the junction contained 15 bases not matched to a gene. The CDR3 consists of 17 residues. Germline CDR1 LGHNT, CDR2 FRNRAP. The CDR3, as DNA: TGTGCTAGTGGCCTTACTAGCGGAGCCAGGCGGACCTACGAGCAGTACTTC. Encoded protein: CASGLTSGARRTYEQYF.

V gene TRBV9 combines with J gene TRBJ2-1; 8 bases line up with TRBD2. Germline V gives CDR1 SGDLS, CDR2 YYNGEE. This CDR3 spans 15 amino acids. V lost 4 bases, J lost 5 bases, and 8 bases stayed unmatched. The CDR3 sequence is CASSPSSGGHNEQFF. CDR3 bases: TGTGCCAGCAGCCCCTCCAGCGGGGGTCACAATGAGCAGTTCTTC.